The sequence of this T cell receptor (beta chain) was determined in a study of T-cell memory formation after mild COVID-19 (dated by TCRdb to the early 2020s). Describing the broader study: TCR sequence clusters from the two donors were largely donor specific. Longitudinal TCRalpha and TCRbeta repertoire sequencing tracked T-cell clones expanding and contracting after mild COVID-19 in two donors. Two young, previously healthy adult volunteers made up the cohort, one male and one female. The full study reports these points: Balanced CD4/CD8 phenotypes were observed for clones contracting from day 15 to 85, whereas a bias towards CD4+ was observed for a second wave of clones expanding from day 15 to 37. Contracting CD4+ clones appeared mostly in the CM and EM memory subsets, whereas CD8+ clones were enriched in EMRA. The study included only a couple of mild cases, and larger cohorts that include severe cases with pre-infection samples were judged to be necessary. Some responding clones were detected in pre-infection memory, suggesting pre-existing cross-reactive memory T cells joined the SARS-CoV-2 response. SARS-CoV-2 specificity was not confirmed for the second-wave clones peaking on day 37.

Via the germline V gene, CDR1 is MNHEY and CDR2 SVGAGI. Trimming at the junction amounts to 2 bases on V and 1 base on J, and the germline ends lie 11 bases apart. The cysteine opens and the phenylalanine closes a CDR3 of 15 amino acids. Only the CDR3 part of the read is kept: 45 bases, read in frame from the first base. A remark on this clonotype: Its antigen remains undetermined. Per-base qualities were not stored, and no clone one base away is much larger.

PBMCs were isolated by Ficoll-Paque density gradient centrifugation. The instrument was an Illumina NovaSeq 6000. TCRalpha and TCRbeta cDNA libraries were constructed by 5'RACE with constant-segment primers, with sample barcodes and unique molecular identifiers being introduced. RNA was extracted from every sample with Trizol reagent. Library amplification was performed in two PCR steps, and a second sample barcode and Illumina TruSeq adapters were introduced in the second step. Libraries were sequenced on an Illumina NovaSeq with 2 x 150 bp paired-end reads. The study's processing was this. Demultiplexing of reads and collapsing into UMI-guided consensus sequences were performed with migec v1.2.7. With mixcr v2.1.11, UMI consensuses were aligned to TRA and TRB V and J templates and assembled into clonotypes. A clonotype was counted as expanded or contracted only if both edgeR and NoisET called the change significant, with noise models trained on biological replicates. edgeR calls used a false discovery rate-adjusted p below 0.01 and a log2 fold-change threshold of 1. As an exploratory analysis of dynamics, max-normalized trajectories of the 1000 most abundant clonotypes were examined by PCA with hierarchical clustering. Separately sequenced CD4+ and CD8+ repertoires were used to assign the CD4 or CD8 phenotype of responding clones. TCRdb trimmed the raw reads at Q25, called clones with MiXCR and kept productive beta chains. Here each entry gathers all rows of one CDR3 protein and keeps the most common genes and DNA. The V and J calls were determined by TCRdb, not by the authors. This sample holds approximately 300,000 distinct CDR3 sequences; 15% were observed only once. The ten biggest clones cover roughly a fifth of the sample.

The clonotype comes from a young man who had mild COVID-19 (a few samples of this study predate the infection). The sample titles of this study are shuffled in the database, so cell type and time point are left out; the donor was told from shared clones. The chain is encoded by TRBV6-5 joined to TRBJ1-2; TRBD1 is a possible D gene, resting on 5 matching bases. Sequenced sample: PBMCs or a T cell subset sorted from them (not recorded which). CDR3 reads: CASSYGQGGNYGYTF. The nucleotide sequence is TGTGCCAGCAGTTACGGGCAGGGCGGTAACTATGGCTACACCTTC.